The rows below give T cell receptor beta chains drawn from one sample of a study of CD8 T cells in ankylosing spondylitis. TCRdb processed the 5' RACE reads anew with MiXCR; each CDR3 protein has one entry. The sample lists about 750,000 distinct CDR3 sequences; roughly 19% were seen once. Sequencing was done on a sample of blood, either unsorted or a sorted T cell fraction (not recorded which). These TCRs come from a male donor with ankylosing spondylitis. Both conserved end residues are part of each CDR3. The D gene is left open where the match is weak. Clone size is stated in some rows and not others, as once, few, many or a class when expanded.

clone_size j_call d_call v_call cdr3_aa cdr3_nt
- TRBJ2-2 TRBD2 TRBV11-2 CASSLGPTSGADTGELFF TGTGCCAGCAGCTTAGGACCCACTAGCGGGGCCGACACCGGGGAGCTGTTTTTT
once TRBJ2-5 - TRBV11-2 CASSSSRRSWGARETQYF TGTGCCAGCAGCTCCTCTAGGAGGAGTTGGGGGGCTCGGGAGACCCAGTACTTC
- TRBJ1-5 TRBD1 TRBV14 CASSRQGEWCGGTIDNQPQHF TGTGCCAGCAGTCGACAGGGGGAATGGTGTGGGGGGACTATTGACAATCAGCCCCAGCATTTT
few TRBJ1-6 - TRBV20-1 CSASGGNYNSPLHF TGCAGTGCTAGCGGGGGAAACTATAATTCACCCCTCCACTTT
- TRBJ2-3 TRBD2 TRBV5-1 CASSLWLAGEVDTQYF TGCGCCAGCAGCTTGTGGTTAGCGGGAGAGGTAGATACGCAGTATTTT
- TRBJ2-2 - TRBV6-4 CASSKGDGQNTGELFF TGTGCCAGCAGTAAAGGGGACGGACAGAACACCGGGGAGCTGTTTTTT
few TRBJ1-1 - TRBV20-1 CSARGAEAFF TGCAGTGCTAGAGGGGCTGAAGCTTTCTTT
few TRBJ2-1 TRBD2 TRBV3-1 CASSHLTSGGANEQFF TGTGCCAGCAGCCACCTTACTAGCGGGGGGGCGAATGAGCAGTTCTTC
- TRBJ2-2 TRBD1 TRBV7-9 CASRKTGGNTGELFF TGTGCCAGCAGAAAGACAGGGGGAAACACCGGGGAGCTGTTTTTT
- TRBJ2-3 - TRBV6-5 CASSYWDNTDTQYF TGTGCCAGCAGTTACTGGGACAACACAGATACGCAGTATTTT
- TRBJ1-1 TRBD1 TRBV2 CATMGQGATEAFF TGTGCCACCATGGGACAGGGGGCCACTGAAGCTTTCTTT
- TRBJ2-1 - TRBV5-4 CASSSTRDNEQFF TGTGCCAGCAGCTCCACTAGGGACAATGAGCAGTTCTTC
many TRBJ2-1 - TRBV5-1 CASSFRDGSYNEQFF TGCGCCAGCAGCTTCCGGGACGGTTCCTACAATGAGCAGTTCTTC
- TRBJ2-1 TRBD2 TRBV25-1 CASSETALREHRYNEQFF TGTGCCAGCAGTGAAACGGCTCTGCGGGAGCATCGATACAATGAGCAGTTCTTC
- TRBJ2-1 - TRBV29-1 CSATVMVPRYNEQFF TGCAGCGCCACCGTTATGGTACCCCGGTACAATGAGCAGTTCTTC
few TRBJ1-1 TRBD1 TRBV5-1 CASTGTGNTEAFF TGCGCCAGCACCGGGACAGGGAACACTGAAGCTTTCTTT
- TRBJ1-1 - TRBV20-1 CSARGGLGSVGAFF TGCAGTGCTAGAGGTGGGCTAGGGAGTGTGGGAGCTTTCTTT
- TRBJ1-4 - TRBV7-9 CASSFGEAANEKLFF TGTGCCAGCAGCTTTGGAGAGGCGGCTAATGAAAAACTGTTTTTT